These T cell receptor beta chains were read from a single sample in a study of early T cells in non-severe SARS-CoV-2 infection. TCRdb re-analysed the 5' RACE reads in MiXCR, keeping a single row per CDR3 protein. The sample holds 35,000 to 40,000 distinct CDR3 sequences, 3.5% to 5% seen once. What was sequenced was whole blood. Receptors were obtained from an adult who was a healthcare worker with PCR-confirmed SARS-CoV-2 infection or an uninfected control (not recorded which). CDR3s include the opening cysteine and the closing phenylalanine or tryptophan. A D gene is named only where the DNA matches it firmly. Clone size, where shown, is once, few, many, or a class for clones that have expanded.

many	TRBV29-1	TRBJ1-2	TRBD1	CSVGTGVDYGYTF	TGCAGCGTTGGAACAGGGGTGGACTATGGCTACACCTTC
many	TRBV5-1	TRBJ2-2	-	CASSLPYSGELFF	TGCGCCAGCAGCTTGCCTTACTCCGGGGAGCTGTTTTTT
many	TRBV7-2	TRBJ1-2	-	CASSLATGNYGYTF	TGTGCCAGCAGCTTAGCCACGGGTAACTATGGCTACACCTTC
many	TRBV3-1	TRBJ2-1	-	CASSQDPGRFNEQFF	TGTGCCAGCAGCCAAGATCCCGGGAGATTCAATGAGCAGTTCTTC
few	TRBV20-1	TRBJ1-1	TRBD1	CSALNRGMNTEAFF	TGCAGTGCTCTAAACAGGGGTATGAACACTGAAGCTTTCTTT
many	TRBV12-3/TRBV12-4	TRBJ1-5	-	CASSFGKSQHF	TGTGCCAGCAGTTTTGGGAAGTCCCAGCATTTT
many	TRBV18	TRBJ1-2	-	CASSPDDTFGYTF	TGTGCCAGCTCACCAGACGACACATTTGGCTACACCTTC
-	TRBV9	TRBJ2-1	-	CASSAGEEQFF	TGTGCCAGCAGCGCGGGAGAGGAGCAGTTCTTC
many	TRBV10-3	TRBJ2-3	TRBD2	CAISESLRGGSSTDTQYF	TGTGCCATCAGTGAGTCGCTGCGGGGGGGCTCTAGCACAGATACGCAGTATTTT
many	TRBV6-6	TRBJ2-7	TRBD1	CASSYHRDRLHEQYF	TGTGCCAGCAGTTACCACCGGGACAGGCTCCACGAGCAGTACTTC
many	TRBV20-1	TRBJ2-3	-	CSASSEVPNTQYF	TGCAGTGCTAGTTCTGAGGTCCCCAATACGCAGTATTTT
many	TRBV6-1	TRBJ2-5	-	CASSVGRAQETQYF	TGTGCCAGCAGTGTAGGGCGGGCGCAGGAGACCCAGTACTTC
many	TRBV20-1	TRBJ1-4	-	CSVGVLGEKLFF	TGCAGTGTAGGGGTACTTGGGGAAAAACTGTTTTTT
many	TRBV5-1	TRBJ2-5	-	CASSLPTKQETQYF	TGCGCCAGCAGCCTCCCGACTAAACAAGAGACCCAGTACTTC
many	TRBV15	TRBJ2-2	-	CATRGFRDTGELFF	TGTGCCACCAGAGGGTTCAGGGACACCGGGGAGCTGTTTTTT
many	TRBV7-6	TRBJ1-2	-	CASSQGSGYTF	TGTGCCAGCAGCCAGGGGAGTGGCTACACCTTC
many	TRBV5-4	TRBJ2-5	TRBD2	CASSSELALGTQYF	TGTGCCAGCAGCTCTGAACTAGCGTTGGGGACCCAGTACTTC
few	TRBV6-1	TRBJ2-7	-	CASSLTGPMHEQYF	TGTGCCAGCAGCCTGACAGGACCGATGCACGAGCAGTACTTC
-	TRBV19	TRBJ2-4	TRBD1	CASSEDRDRNIQYF	TGTGCCAGTAGTGAGGACAGGGACCGAAACATTCAGTACTTC
few	TRBV20-1	TRBJ2-1	-	CSASRRPPEQFF	TGCAGTGCTAGCCGACGACCGCCTGAGCAGTTCTTC
-	TRBV7-8	TRBJ2-7	-	CASSLLPGSPYEQYF	TGTGCCAGCAGCTTATTACCAGGGTCTCCCTACGAGCAGTACTTC
many	TRBV12-3/TRBV12-4	TRBJ2-5	TRBD1	CASSSDGTGGETQYF	TGTGCCAGCAGTTCCGACGGGACAGGGGGCGAGACCCAGTACTTC
many	TRBV7-2	TRBJ1-4	TRBD1	CASSRGTGEGKLFF	TGTGCCAGCAGTAGAGGCACAGGGGAGGGAAAACTGTTTTTT
many	TRBV6-2/TRBV6-3	TRBJ1-6	TRBD1	CASRPTGGRNSPLHF	TGTGCCAGCAGGCCGACAGGGGGGCGTAATTCACCCCTCCACTTT
many	TRBV12-2	TRBJ1-5	-	CASRLALQAGASNQPQHF	TGTGCAAGTCGCTTAGCGTTGCAAGCAGGGGCTAGCAATCAGCCCCAGCATTTT
few	TRBV5-4	TRBJ2-5	TRBD1	CASKQDRAETQYF	TGTGCCAGTAAACAGGACAGGGCAGAGACCCAGTACTTC
many	TRBV18	TRBJ2-2	-	CASSPPGGPGELFF	TGTGCCAGCTCACCACCAGGAGGGCCCGGGGAGCTGTTTTTT
many	TRBV7-8	TRBJ2-7	-	CASSSTDGSYEQYF	TGTGCCAGCAGCTCTACCGACGGCTCCTACGAGCAGTACTTC
many	TRBV6-6	TRBJ2-1	-	CASSYSLVGRSKNEQFF	TGTGCCAGCAGTTACTCACTGGTCGGGCGGTCTAAAAATGAGCAGTTCTTC
many	TRBV4-1	TRBJ1-4	-	CASSPNLRGQKLFF	TGCGCCAGCAGCCCCAACCTTCGGGGGCAAAAGCTGTTTTTT
many	TRBV19	TRBJ1-2	-	CASSIDWQYGYTF	TGTGCCAGTAGTATAGATTGGCAGTATGGCTACACCTTC
many	TRBV10-3	TRBJ2-3	-	CAISGEADTQYF	TGTGCCATCAGTGGCGAGGCAGATACGCAGTATTTT